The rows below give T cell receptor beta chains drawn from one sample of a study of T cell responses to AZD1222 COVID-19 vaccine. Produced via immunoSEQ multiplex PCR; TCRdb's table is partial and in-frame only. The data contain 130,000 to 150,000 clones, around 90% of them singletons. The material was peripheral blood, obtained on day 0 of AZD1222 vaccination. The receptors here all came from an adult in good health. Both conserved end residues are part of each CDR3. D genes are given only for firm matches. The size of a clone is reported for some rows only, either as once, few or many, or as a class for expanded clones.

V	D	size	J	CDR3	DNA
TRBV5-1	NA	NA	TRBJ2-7	CASSLVGGGGEQYF	TGCGCCAGCAGCTTGGTTGGGGGTGGAGGAGAGCAGTACTTC
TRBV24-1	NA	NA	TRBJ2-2	CATSATSNTGELFF	TGTGCCACCAGTGCTACCAGTAACACCGGGGAGCTGTTTTTT
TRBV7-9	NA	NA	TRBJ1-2	CASSLGTGYNYGYTF	TGTGCCAGCAGCTTAGGTACAGGATATAACTATGGCTACACCTTC
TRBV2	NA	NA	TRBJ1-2	CASRAGSYGYTF	TGTGCCAGCAGAGCAGGGTCTTATGGCTACACCTTC
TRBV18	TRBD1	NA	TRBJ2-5	CASSPPGQTQETQYF	TGTGCCAGCTCACCACCGGGACAGACCCAAGAGACCCAGTACTTC
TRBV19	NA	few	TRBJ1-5	CASSTYRDNQPQHF	TGTGCCAGTAGTACTTACCGGGATAATCAGCCCCAGCATTTT
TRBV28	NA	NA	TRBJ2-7	CASQGWGSLNEQYF	TGTGCCAGCCAGGGGTGGGGGTCTTTGAACGAGCAGTACTTC
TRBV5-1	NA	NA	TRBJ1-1	CASSLNGAGNTEAFF	TGCGCCAGCAGCTTGAACGGGGCCGGGAACACTGAAGCTTTCTTT
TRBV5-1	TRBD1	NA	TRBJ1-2	CASSSPDREGYTF	TGCGCCAGCAGCTCTCCAGACAGGGAGGGCTACACTTTC
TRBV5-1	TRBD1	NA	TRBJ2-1	CASSLAPPGQVNEQFF	TGCGCCAGCAGCTTGGCCCCACCGGGACAGGTTAATGAGCAGTTCTTC
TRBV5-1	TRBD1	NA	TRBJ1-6	CASSSTPGQYSPLHF	TGCGCCAGCAGCTCCACCCCGGGACAGTATTCACCCCTCCACTTT
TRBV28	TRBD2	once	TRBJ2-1	CASRSLAAYNEQFF	TGTGCCAGCAGGTCACTAGCGGCCTACAATGAGCAGTTCTTC
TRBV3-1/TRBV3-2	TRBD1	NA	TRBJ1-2	CASSQTGNGYTF	TGTGCCAGCAGCCAGACAGGGAACGGCTACACCTTC
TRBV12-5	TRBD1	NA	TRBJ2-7	CASGSNRGRLHEQYF	TGTGCTAGTGGTTCCAACAGGGGGCGCCTCCACGAGCAGTACTTC
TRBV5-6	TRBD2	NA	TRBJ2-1	CATQREAYNEQFF	TGTGCCACTCAGCGGGAGGCCTACAATGAGCAGTTCTTC
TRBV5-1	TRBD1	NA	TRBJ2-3	CASSSRDRVLNTQYF	TGCGCCAGCAGCTCCCGGGACAGGGTACTAAATACGCAGTATTTT
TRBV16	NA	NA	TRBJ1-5	CASSPQVTVNQPQHF	TGTGCCAGCAGCCCTCAGGTCACAGTCAATCAGCCCCAGCATTTT
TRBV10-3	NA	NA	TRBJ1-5	CAISDGAGYDNQPQHF	TGTGCCATCAGTGACGGTGCGGGGTACGACAATCAGCCCCAGCATTTT
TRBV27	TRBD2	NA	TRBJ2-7	CASKVGGGYEQYF	TGTGCCAGCAAAGTTGGGGGAGGGTACGAGCAGTACTTC
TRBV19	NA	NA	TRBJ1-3	CASWDSRLSGNTIYF	TGTGCCAGTTGGGACTCCCGCCTCTCTGGAAACACCATATATTTT
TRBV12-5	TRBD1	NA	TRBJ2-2	CASGLVPTGATGELFF	TGTGCTAGTGGTTTGGTACCGACAGGGGCCACCGGGGAGCTGTTTTTT
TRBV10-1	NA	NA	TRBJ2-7	CASSPDETPHEQYF	TGCGCCAGCAGCCCCGACGAGACCCCCCACGAGCAGTACTTC
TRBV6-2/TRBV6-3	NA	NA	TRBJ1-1	CASSYRGREAFF	TGTGCCAGCAGTTACAGGGGCAGAGAAGCTTTCTTT
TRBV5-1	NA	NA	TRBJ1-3	CASSLEGWAGNTIYF	TGCGCCAGCAGCTTGGAAGGTTGGGCTGGAAACACCATATATTTT
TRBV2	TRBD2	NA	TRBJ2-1	CASSSGLSYNEQFF	TGTGCCAGCTCTAGCGGGCTCTCCTACAATGAGCAGTTCTTC
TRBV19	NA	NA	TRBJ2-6	CASSINWGSGANVLTF	TGTGCCAGTAGTATAAATTGGGGCTCTGGGGCCAACGTCCTGACTTTC
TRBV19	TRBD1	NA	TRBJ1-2	CASSIPGQGRDGYTF	TGTGCCAGTAGTATCCCGGGACAGGGGAGGGATGGCTACACCTTC
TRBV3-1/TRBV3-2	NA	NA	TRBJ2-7	CASSVGDYEQYF	TGTGCCAGCAGCGTGGGAGACTACGAGCAGTACTTC
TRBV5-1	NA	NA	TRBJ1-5	CASSLLSREGNQPQHF	TGCGCCAGCAGCTTGTTAAGCAGGGAGGGAAATCAGCCCCAGCATTTT
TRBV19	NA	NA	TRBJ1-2	CATLAGADGYTF	TGTGCCACCCTTGCGGGGGCTGATGGCTACACCTTC
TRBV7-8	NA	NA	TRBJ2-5	CASRPQIRGRETQYF	TGTGCCAGCAGGCCCCAGATTAGGGGAAGAGAGACCCAGTACTTC
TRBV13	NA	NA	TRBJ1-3	CASSLRPPGGNTIYF	TGTGCCAGCAGCCTCAGACCCCCGGGGGGAAACACCATATATTTT
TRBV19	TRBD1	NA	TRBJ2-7	CASSMGPDRTYEQYF	TGTGCCAGTAGTATGGGACCGGACAGGACCTACGAGCAGTACTTC
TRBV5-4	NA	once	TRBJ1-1	CASSFRNTEAFF	TGTGCCAGCAGCTTCAGGAACACTGAAGCTTTCTTT
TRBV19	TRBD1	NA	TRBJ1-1	CASRMTGGGAITEAFF	TGTGCCAGTAGGATGACGGGAGGGGGCGCGATCACTGAAGCTTTCTTT
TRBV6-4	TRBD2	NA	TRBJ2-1	CASSSLAGGANEQFF	TGTGCCAGCAGCAGCCTAGCGGGAGGCGCGAATGAGCAGTTCTTC
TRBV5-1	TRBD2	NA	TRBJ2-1	CASSLLEAGEGYEQFF	TGCGCCAGCAGCTTACTAGAAGCGGGAGAAGGGTATGAGCAGTTCTTC